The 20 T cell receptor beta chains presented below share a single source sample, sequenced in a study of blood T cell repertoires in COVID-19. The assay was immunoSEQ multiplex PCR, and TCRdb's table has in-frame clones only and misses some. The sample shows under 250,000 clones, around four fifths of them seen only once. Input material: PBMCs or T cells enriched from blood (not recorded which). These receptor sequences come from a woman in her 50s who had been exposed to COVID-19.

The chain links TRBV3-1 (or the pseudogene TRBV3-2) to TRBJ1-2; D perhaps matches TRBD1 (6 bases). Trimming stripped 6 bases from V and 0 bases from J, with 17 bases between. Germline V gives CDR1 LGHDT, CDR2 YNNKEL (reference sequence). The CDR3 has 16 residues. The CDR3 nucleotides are TGTGCCAGCAGTCTACAGGGCTATCCTCCTAACTATGGCTACACCTTC. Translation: CASSLQGYPPNYGYTF.

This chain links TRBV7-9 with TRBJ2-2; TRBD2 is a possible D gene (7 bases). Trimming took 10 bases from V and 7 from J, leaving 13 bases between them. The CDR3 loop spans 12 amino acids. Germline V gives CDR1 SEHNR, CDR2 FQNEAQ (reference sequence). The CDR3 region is CATPGGIGELFF. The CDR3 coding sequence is TGTGCCACCCCGGGGGGCATCGGGGAGCTGTTTTTT.

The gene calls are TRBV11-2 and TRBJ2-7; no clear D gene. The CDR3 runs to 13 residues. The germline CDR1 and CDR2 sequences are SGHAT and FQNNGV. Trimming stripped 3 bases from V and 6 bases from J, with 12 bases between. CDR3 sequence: CASSLNPPSEQYF. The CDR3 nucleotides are TGTGCCAGCAGCTTGAACCCACCCAGCGAGCAGTACTTC.

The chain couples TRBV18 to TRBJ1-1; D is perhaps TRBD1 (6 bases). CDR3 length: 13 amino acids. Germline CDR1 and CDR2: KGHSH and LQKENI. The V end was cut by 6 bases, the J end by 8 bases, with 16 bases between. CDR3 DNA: TGTGCCAGCTCTCAGACGCCTACAGGGGAAGCTTTCTTT. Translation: CASSQTPTGEAFF.

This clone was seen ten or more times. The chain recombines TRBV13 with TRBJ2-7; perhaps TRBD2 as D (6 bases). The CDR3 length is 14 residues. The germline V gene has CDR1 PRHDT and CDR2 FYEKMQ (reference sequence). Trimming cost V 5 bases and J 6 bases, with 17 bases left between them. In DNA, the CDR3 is TGTGCCAGCAGCCAAAAGACTAGAACTTTCGAGCAGTACTTC. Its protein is CASSQKTRTFEQYF.

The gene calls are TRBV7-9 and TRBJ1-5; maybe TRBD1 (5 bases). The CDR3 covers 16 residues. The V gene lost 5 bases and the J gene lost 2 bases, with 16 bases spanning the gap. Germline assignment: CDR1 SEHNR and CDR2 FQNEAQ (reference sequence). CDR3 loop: CASSGEGVSGNQPQHF. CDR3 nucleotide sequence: TGTGCCAGCAGCGGAGAAGGGGTTTCAGGCAATCAGCCCCAGCATTTT. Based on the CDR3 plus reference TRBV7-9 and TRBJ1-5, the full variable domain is DTGVSQNPRHKITKRGQNVTFRCDPISEHNRLYWYRQTLGQGPEFLTYFQNEAQLEKSRLLSDRFSAERPKGSFSTLEIQRTEQGDSAMYLCASSGEGVSGNQPQHFGDGTRLSIL.

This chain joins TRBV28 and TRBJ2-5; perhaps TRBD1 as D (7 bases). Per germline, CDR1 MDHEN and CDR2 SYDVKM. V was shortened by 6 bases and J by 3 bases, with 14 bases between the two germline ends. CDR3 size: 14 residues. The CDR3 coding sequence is TGTGCCAGCAGGGAGGGACAGCTCAAAGAGACCCAGTACTTC. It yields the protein CASREGQLKETQYF.

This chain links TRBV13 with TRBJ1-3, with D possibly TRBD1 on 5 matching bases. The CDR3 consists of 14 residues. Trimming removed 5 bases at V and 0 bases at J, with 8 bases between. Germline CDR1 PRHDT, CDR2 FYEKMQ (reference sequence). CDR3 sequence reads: CASSVGGSGNTIYF. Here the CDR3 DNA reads TGTGCCAGCAGCGTCGGGGGCTCTGGAAACACCATATATTTT.

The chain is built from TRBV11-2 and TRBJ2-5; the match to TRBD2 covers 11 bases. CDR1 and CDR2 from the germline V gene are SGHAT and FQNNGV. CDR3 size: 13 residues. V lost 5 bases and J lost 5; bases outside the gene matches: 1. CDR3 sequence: CASSRTSGETQYF. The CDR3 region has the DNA TGTGCCAGCAGCCGGACTAGCGGGGAGACCCAGTACTTC.

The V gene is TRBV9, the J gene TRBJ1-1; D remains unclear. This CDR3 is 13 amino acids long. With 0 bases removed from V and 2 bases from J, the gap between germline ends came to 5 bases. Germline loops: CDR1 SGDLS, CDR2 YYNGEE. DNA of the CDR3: TGTGCCAGCAGCGTAGTAGCCAACACTGAAGCTTTCTTT. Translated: CASSVVANTEAFF.

The CDR3 bases are TGTGCCAGTAGTTTCCAACAGGGTATCGGGGAGCTGTTTTTT. This gives the protein CASSFQQGIGELFF. The genes are TRBV19 and TRBJ2-2; D is perhaps TRBD1 (6 bases). The CDR3 has 14 amino acids. The V end was cut by 5 bases, the J end by 7 bases, with 14 bases between. From germline, CDR1 is LNHDA and CDR2 SQIVND (reference sequence).

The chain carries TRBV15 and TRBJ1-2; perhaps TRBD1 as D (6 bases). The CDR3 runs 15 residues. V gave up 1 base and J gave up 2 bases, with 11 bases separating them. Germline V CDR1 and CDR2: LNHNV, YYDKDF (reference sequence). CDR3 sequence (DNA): TGTGCCACCAGCAGAGCCGGGACACTCAACTATGGCTACACCTTC. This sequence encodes CATSRAGTLNYGYTF.

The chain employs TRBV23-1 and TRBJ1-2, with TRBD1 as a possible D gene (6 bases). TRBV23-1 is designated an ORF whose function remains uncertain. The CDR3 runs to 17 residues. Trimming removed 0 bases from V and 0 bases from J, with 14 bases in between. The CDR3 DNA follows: TGCGCCAGCAGTCAATCGATTCAAGCAGGGGCTAACTATGGCTACACCTTC. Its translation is CASSQSIQAGANYGYTF.

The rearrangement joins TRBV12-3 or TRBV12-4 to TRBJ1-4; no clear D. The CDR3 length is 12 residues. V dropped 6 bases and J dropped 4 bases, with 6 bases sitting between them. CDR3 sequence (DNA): TGTGCCAGCAGACAGTATAATGAAAAACTGTTTTTT. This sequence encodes CASRQYNEKLFF.

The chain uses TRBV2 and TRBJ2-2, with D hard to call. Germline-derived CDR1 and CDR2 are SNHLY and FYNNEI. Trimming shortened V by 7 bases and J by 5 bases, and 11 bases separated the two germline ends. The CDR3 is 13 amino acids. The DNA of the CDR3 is TGTGCCAGCACCGTCAGTTCGACCGGGGAGCTGTTTTTT. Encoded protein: CASTVSSTGELFF.

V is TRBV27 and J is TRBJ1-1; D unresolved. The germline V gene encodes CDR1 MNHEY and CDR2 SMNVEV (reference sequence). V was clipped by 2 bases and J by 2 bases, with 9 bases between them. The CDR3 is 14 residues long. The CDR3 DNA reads TGTGCCAGCAGTTTAAGTGGCGGAAACACTGAAGCTTTCTTT. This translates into CASSLSGGNTEAFF.

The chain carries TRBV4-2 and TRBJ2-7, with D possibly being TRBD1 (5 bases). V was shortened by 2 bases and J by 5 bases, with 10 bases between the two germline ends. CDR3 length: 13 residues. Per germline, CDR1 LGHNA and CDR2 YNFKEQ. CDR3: CASSQMKGNEQYF. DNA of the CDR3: TGTGCCAGCAGCCAAATGAAGGGGAACGAGCAGTACTTC.

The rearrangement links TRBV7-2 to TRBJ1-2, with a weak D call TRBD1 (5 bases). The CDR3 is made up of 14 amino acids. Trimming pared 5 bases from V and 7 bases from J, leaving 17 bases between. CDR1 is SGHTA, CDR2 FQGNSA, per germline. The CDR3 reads CASSPRTRLSGYTF. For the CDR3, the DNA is TGTGCCAGCAGCCCTCGGACAAGGCTCTCTGGCTACACCTTC.

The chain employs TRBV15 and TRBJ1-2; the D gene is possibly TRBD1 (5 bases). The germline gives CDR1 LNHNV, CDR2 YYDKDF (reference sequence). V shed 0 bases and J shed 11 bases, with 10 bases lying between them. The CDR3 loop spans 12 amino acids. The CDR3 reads CATSREAGPYTF. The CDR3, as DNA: TGTGCCACCAGCAGAGAGGCAGGGCCATACACCTTC.

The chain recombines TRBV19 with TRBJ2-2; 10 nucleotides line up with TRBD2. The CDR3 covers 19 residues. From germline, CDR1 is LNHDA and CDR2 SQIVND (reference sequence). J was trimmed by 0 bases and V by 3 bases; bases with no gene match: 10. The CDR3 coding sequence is TGTGCCAGTAGTATCTTTCCGGCTAGCGGGGGCCCGAACACCGGGGAGCTGTTTTTT. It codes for CASSIFPASGGPNTGELFF.